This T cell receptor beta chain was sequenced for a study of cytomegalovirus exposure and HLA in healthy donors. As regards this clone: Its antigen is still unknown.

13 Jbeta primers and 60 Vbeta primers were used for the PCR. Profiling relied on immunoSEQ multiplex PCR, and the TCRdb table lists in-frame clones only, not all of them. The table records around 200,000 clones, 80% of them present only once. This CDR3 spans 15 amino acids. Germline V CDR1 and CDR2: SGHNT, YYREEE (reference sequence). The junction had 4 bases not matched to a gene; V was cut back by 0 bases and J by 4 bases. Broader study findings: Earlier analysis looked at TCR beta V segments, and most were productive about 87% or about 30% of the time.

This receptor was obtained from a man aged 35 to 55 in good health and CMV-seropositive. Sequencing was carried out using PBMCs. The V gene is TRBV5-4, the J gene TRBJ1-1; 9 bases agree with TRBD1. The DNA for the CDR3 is TGTGCCAGCAGCTTGGCGACAGGGGGACTCACTGAAGCTTTCTTT. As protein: CASSLATGGLTEAFF.